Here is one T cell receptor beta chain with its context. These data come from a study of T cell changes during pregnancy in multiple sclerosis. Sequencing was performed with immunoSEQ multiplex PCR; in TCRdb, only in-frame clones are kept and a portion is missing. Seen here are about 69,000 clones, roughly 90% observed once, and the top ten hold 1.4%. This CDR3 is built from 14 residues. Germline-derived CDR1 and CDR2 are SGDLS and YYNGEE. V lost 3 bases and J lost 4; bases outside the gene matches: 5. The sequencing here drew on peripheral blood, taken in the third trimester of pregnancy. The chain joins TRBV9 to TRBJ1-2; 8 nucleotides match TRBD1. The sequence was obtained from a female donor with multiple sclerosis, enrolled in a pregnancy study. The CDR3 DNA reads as TGTGCCAGCAGCGCCCAGGGGGCAAGCTATGGCTACACCTTC. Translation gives CASSAQGASYGYTF. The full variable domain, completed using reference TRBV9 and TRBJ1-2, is DSGVTQTPKHLITATGQRVTLRCSPRSGDLSVYWYQQSLDQGLQFLIQYYNGEERAKGNILERFSAQQFPDLHSELNLSSLELGDSALYFCASSAQGASYGYTFGSGTRLTVV.